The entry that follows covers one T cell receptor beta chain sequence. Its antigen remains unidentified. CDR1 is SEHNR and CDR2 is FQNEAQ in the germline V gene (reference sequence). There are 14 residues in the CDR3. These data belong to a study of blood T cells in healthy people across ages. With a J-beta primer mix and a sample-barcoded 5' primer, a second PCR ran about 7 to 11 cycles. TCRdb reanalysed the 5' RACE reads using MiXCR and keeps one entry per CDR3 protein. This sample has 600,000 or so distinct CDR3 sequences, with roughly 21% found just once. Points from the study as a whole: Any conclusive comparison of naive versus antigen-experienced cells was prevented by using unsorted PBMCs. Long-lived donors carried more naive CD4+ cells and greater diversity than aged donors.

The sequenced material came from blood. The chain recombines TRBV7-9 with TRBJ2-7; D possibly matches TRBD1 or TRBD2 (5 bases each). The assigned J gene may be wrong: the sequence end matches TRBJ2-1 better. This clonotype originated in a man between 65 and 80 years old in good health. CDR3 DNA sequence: TGTGCCAGCAGCGGGGGAGTCACCTACAATGAGCAGTTCTTC. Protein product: CASSGGVTYNEQFF.